The 7 T cell receptor beta chains below were found in one sample sequenced in a study of T cell changes during pregnancy in multiple sclerosis. Libraries were prepared by immunoSEQ multiplex PCR; TCRdb keeps only in-frame clonotypes and omits some of them. The sample carries almost 20,000 clones, about nine tenths recorded once. The sequencing here drew on CD8+ T cells from peripheral blood mononuclear cells, taken in the third trimester of pregnancy. The receptor source for this set is a female donor in good health, enrolled as a control in a pregnancy study.

The genes are TRBV5-5 and TRBJ1-5; D is unresolved. This CDR3 spans 14 amino acids. Deletions cut 0 bases from V and 4 bases from J, with 8 bases between. From germline, CDR1 is SGHKS and CDR2 YYEKEE (reference sequence). The DNA of the CDR3 is TGTGCCAGCAGCTTGGCGGGGTCGAATCAGCCCCAGCATTTT. It yields the protein CASSLAGSNQPQHF.

The V and J genes are TRBV27 and TRBJ2-1; 7 nucleotides align to TRBD2. V shed 1 base and J 4 bases; nucleotides not matched to a gene: 4. This CDR3 spans 15 amino acids. Germline assignment: CDR1 MNHEY and CDR2 SMNVEV (reference sequence). The CDR3 here is CASSLYGGGYNEQFF. CDR3 DNA sequence: TGTGCCAGCAGTTTATACGGGGGAGGGTACAATGAGCAGTTCTTC.

This clone was found once. The gene calls are TRBV2 and TRBJ1-4; possibly TRBD1 for D (5 bases). V lost 1 base, J lost 4 bases, and 16 bases lay in between. The CDR3 extends over 17 amino acids. Germline V lookup: CDR1 SNHLY, CDR2 FYNNEI. The CDR3 reads CASSEEGPRNVNEKLFF. The CDR3 DNA reads TGTGCCAGCAGTGAAGAGGGGCCAAGAAACGTTAATGAAAAACTGTTTTTT.

This chain links TRBV14 with TRBJ2-3; D may be TRBD2 (5 bases). V shed 5 bases and J shed 8 bases, with 5 bases lying between them. This CDR3 comprises 10 residues. The germline gives CDR1 SGHDN, CDR2 FVKESK. CDR3 in DNA: TGTGCCAGCAGCGGACTTACGCAGTATTTT. It specifies CASSGLTQYF.

This sequence joins TRBV6-1 and TRBJ2-3; 7 positions agree with TRBD1. CDR1 is MNHNS and CDR2 is SASEGT in the germline V gene. The CDR3 has 15 residues. Unmatched junction bases numbered 5, after V lost 1 base and J lost 4 bases. CDR3 sequence reads: CASSEGDSAADTQYF. The CDR3 DNA is TGTGCCAGCAGTGAAGGGGACAGTGCCGCAGATACGCAGTATTTT.

This clone was counted only a few times. The CDR3 protein is CASSSAGYTEAFF. The CDR3 coding sequence is TGTGCCAGCAGCTCGGCCGGGTACACTGAAGCTTTCTTT. The chain uses TRBV5-4 and TRBJ1-1; D not resolved. Germline-derived CDR1 and CDR2 are SGHNT and YYREEE (reference sequence). The CDR3 is 13 amino acids. Trimming pared 3 bases from V and 3 bases from J, leaving 9 bases between. Full variable domain (remainder filled in from reference TRBV5-4 and TRBJ1-1): ETGVTQSPTHLIKTRGQQVTLRCSSQSGHNTVSWYQQALGQGPQFIFQYYREEENGRGNFPPRFSGLQFPNYSSELNVNALELDDSALYLCASSSAGYTEAFFGQGTRLTVV.

The chain couples TRBV4-2 to TRBJ1-1; TRBD1 might be the D (5 bases). The CDR3 has 12 residues. Germline values: CDR1 LGHNA, CDR2 YNFKEQ. The germline V and J ends were trimmed by 8 bases and 4 bases, with 11 bases remaining between them. As DNA, the CDR3 is TGTGCCAGCGTCTCTCAGGGCACTGAAGCTTTCTTT. This translates into CASVSQGTEAFF.